This T cell receptor beta chain stems from a study of shared clonotypes between healthy human individuals. Deep-level assay runs were performed. When replicate PCRs were run on sorted subsets, they used approximately 210 ng DNA, about 30,000 T cell genomes. TCRdb's copy holds only in-frame clones and misses some; the assay was immunoSEQ multiplex PCR. The table shows millions of clones, with 95% occurring only once. Germline CDR1 and CDR2: MNHEY and SVGAGI. The CDR3 is 13 amino acids. Deletions cut 5 bases from V and 2 bases from J, with 10 bases between. From CD4+ cells came CD45RA+ naive and CD45RA-negative memory subsets.

Sequenced material: naive CD4+ T cells sorted from blood. Subset described: CD45RA+ positively selected. The chain is built from TRBV6-5 and TRBJ2-7; tentative D call: TRBD1 (5 bases). This receptor was identified in a man aged 18 to 30 in good health. The CDR3 nucleotides read TGTGCCAGCAGTGCCGACAGTCCCTACGAGCAGTACTTC. Translating it yields CASSADSPYEQYF.